This is a list of T cell receptor beta chains from one sample in a study of T cells after yellow fever vaccination. TCRdb independently ran MiXCR on the 5' RACE reads; one entry per CDR3 protein. The profile shows a few hundred thousand distinct CDR3 sequences, about a sixth of them singletons. Sequenced material: PBMCs, taken roughly 5 days after the first yellow fever vaccination. The receptors originated from a man younger than 35 who received the YFV17D yellow fever vaccine. Both conserved end residues are part of each CDR3. D genes are given only for firm matches. Rows may omit the clone size; those that give it use once, few, many or a size class.

d_gene,abundance,v_gene,j_gene,CDR3aa,CDR3nt
.,few,TRBV20-1,TRBJ1-2,CSATEQGTYGYTF,TGCAGTGCTACCGAACAGGGAACCTATGGCTACACCTTC
TRBD1,.,TRBV7-8,TRBJ1-1,CASSFDRGLLRAEAFF,TGTGCCAGCAGCTTTGACAGGGGGCTTCTCCGGGCTGAAGCTTTCTTT
.,few,TRBV9,TRBJ2-3,CASSVAPESTDTQYF,TGTGCCAGCAGCGTAGCTCCGGAGAGCACAGATACGCAGTATTTT
.,few,TRBV27,TRBJ2-2,CASKTGGGELFF,TGTGCCAGCAAAACCGGGGGCGGGGAGCTGTTTTTT
.,few,TRBV28,TRBJ1-5,CASSLGSAGNQPQHF,TGTGCCAGCAGTTTAGGGTCAGCGGGGAATCAGCCCCAGCATTTT
TRBD1,.,TRBV5-1,TRBJ1-2,CASSPFETGAYGYTF,TGCGCCAGCAGCCCCTTTGAGACAGGGGCCTATGGCTACACCTTC
TRBD2,.,TRBV10-2,TRBJ2-1,CASSEPSGGGNEQFF,TGCGCCAGCAGTGAGCCAAGCGGGGGGGGGAATGAGCAGTTCTTC
.,many,TRBV28,TRBJ1-1,CASSLSRGGEAFF,TGTGCCAGCAGTTTATCCCGCGGGGGGGAAGCTTTCTTT
.,few,TRBV20-1,TRBJ2-2,CSATGYRNTGELFF,TGCAGTGCTACAGGGTATAGGAACACCGGGGAGCTGTTTTTT
.,few,TRBV5-1,TRBJ1-6,CASSLPGARDSPLHF,TGCGCCAGCAGCCTCCCGGGGGCGCGGGATTCACCCCTCCACTTT
.,few,TRBV20-1,TRBJ2-1,CSAAEMVTGAGEQFF,TGCAGTGCTGCAGAGATGGTAACGGGGGCAGGAGAGCAGTTCTTC
.,few,TRBV10-3,TRBJ2-4,CAAADPSRDIQYF,TGTGCCGCGGCCGACCCTAGCAGGGACATTCAGTACTTC
TRBD2,.,TRBV5-1,TRBJ2-1,CASSFGWGGRQFF,TGCGCCAGCAGCTTCGGCTGGGGGGGAAGGCAGTTCTTC
.,few,TRBV6-1,TRBJ1-1,CASTRGSDGGFNEAFF,TGTGCCAGCACCCGAGGGTCGGATGGCGGATTTAATGAAGCTTTCTTT
.,many,TRBV11-2,TRBJ2-5,CASSLELAQETQYF,TGTGCCAGCAGCTTGGAACTAGCACAAGAGACCCAGTACTTC
.,.,TRBV6-2/TRBV6-3,TRBJ1-5,CASSWSGLQPQHF,TGTGCCAGCAGTTGGTCAGGGCTTCAGCCCCAGCATTTT
.,.,TRBV7-9,TRBJ2-2,CASSIRDLNTGELFF,TGTGCCAGCAGCATCCGGGACCTTAACACCGGGGAGCTGTTTTTT
.,few,TRBV12-3/TRBV12-4,TRBJ1-2,CASSLRYPPGYTF,TGTGCCAGCAGTTTACGCTATCCCCCGGGCTACACCTTC
.,few,TRBV7-9,TRBJ1-1,CASSPAPTNTEAFF,TGTGCCAGCAGCCCGGCTCCAACGAACACTGAAGCTTTCTTT
TRBD1,few,TRBV5-1,TRBJ2-1,CASSSRTGQGYNEQFF,TGCGCCAGCAGCTCACGTACCGGACAGGGCTACAATGAGCAGTTCTTC
.,.,TRBV12-3/TRBV12-4,TRBJ2-7,CASSLARAGQYF,TGTGCCAGCAGTTTAGCCAGGGCGGGGCAGTACTTC
.,many,TRBV5-1,TRBJ2-1,CASHLTAGEQFF,TGCGCCAGCCATTTGACGGCCGGGGAGCAGTTCTTC
.,.,TRBV9,TRBJ2-1,CASSVRVSFTEQFF,TGTGCCAGCAGCGTAAGGGTCAGTTTCACTGAGCAGTTCTTC
TRBD1,.,TRBV18,TRBJ2-3,CASSPTSGQGDTQYF,TGTGCCAGCTCACCAACTTCGGGACAGGGCGATACGCAGTATTTT
.,few,TRBV3-1,TRBJ1-1,CASSLMGGGRTEAFF,TGTGCCAGCAGCCTCATGGGAGGGGGTCGCACTGAAGCTTTCTTT
.,.,TRBV6-5,TRBJ1-5,CASSATGRSSGNQPQHF,TGTGCCAGCAGCGCCACAGGGCGGTCATCTGGCAATCAGCCCCAGCATTTT
.,few,TRBV19,TRBJ1-6,CASSITGRDKAPLHF,TGTGCCAGTAGTATTACCGGACGCGATAAGGCACCCCTCCACTTT
.,.,TRBV7-8,TRBJ2-7,CASSLGFSTAYEQYF,TGTGCCAGCAGCTTAGGGTTTTCGACAGCCTACGAGCAGTACTTC
.,.,TRBV7-3,TRBJ1-5,CASSSVGREYQPQHF,TGTGCCAGCAGCTCAGTGGGCAGGGAGTATCAGCCCCAGCATTTT
TRBD1,.,TRBV20-1,TRBJ1-1,CSARRRGRHTEAFF,TGCAGTGCTAGGCGCAGGGGGCGACACACTGAAGCTTTCTTT
.,few,TRBV12-3/TRBV12-4,TRBJ1-2,CASRAPDGYTF,TGTGCCAGCAGGGCCCCAGATGGCTACACCTTC
.,many,TRBV12-3/TRBV12-4,TRBJ2-1,CATDNEQFF,TGTGCCACGGACAATGAGCAGTTCTTC
TRBD2,.,TRBV4-2,TRBJ2-3,CASSQGSAGGFTDTQYF,TGTGCCAGCAGCCAAGGGTCAGCGGGGGGGTTCACAGATACGCAGTATTTT
.,once,TRBV19,TRBJ1-4,CASSRRGGQNEKLFF,TGTGCCAGTAGTAGGCGTGGGGGGCAGAATGAAAAACTGTTTTTT